The T cell receptor (beta chain) described here comes from a study of T cell responses to AZD1222 COVID-19 vaccine (dated by TCRdb to about 2021). Turning to the overall study: Because spike-specific TCR depth and breadth did not differ between the two schedules, AZD1222 recipients who got a second dose at roughly 4 weeks were pooled with those who got a second dose at roughly 12 weeks. Trial participants were enrolled by age into 18-55, 56-69 and 70-plus year subgroups, with roughly 150, 30 and 60 TCR-sequenced participants respectively. A total of approximately 250 trial participants underwent TCR sequencing, of whom 207 had received two doses of AZD1222 and around 25 had received two doses of the MenACWY control vaccine. Results and caveats for the whole study, not just this receptor: After two AZD1222 doses, both the breadth and the depth of spike-specific TCRs were significantly higher than at day 0 and than in MenACWY recipients. Conclusions about previously exposed vaccinees were limited because only a handful of AZD1222 recipients were SARS-CoV-2 seropositive at baseline. No day 14 peak-response samples were available, so repertoires were characterized only after the peak T cell response. Vaccine-associated CD4 TCRs spanned the whole spike protein, with dominant responses in regions 160-218 and 743-854. Most participants were white British and females outnumbered males, and the authors suggested that clonal diversity may have been underestimated. In the small 56-69-year group, the increase in depth fell short of significance, most likely because of low power. Nearly half of unique spike-specific TCRs reportedly recognized epitopes outside regions mutated in the B.1.351 and B.1.1.7 variants.

The sample's time point label, in plain terms: baseline before first vaccination. Vaccinee samples came from UK trials COV001 and COV002, including a single-blind randomized controlled phase 2/3 trial of AZD1222 (ChAdOx1 nCoV-19) in healthy adults. For TCRbeta chain sequencing, PBMC samples were collected from trial participants at day 0 and at day 28 after the second dose. The CDR3 regions of human TCRbeta chains were subjected to immunosequencing. In the source study's methods: TCRs in the repertoires were compared against a reference library of SARS-CoV-2-specific TCRs that had been generated with the MIRA antigen-specificity platform. Breadth was defined as the fraction of unique TCRs that were SARS-CoV-2-associated, and depth was defined as the fraction of total T cells that were SARS-CoV-2-associated. Each spike-specific TCR was assigned to its reactive spike region and to a CD4 or CD8 class using the MIRA data. Log10-transformed breadth and depth values were compared by one-way ANOVA with Sidak's multiple comparisons tests. In its TCRdb copy, this immuneACCESS table keeps in-frame sequences only and misses some clones. Where compared with another copy, unresolved V genes explain less than half of these, and the others have no known cause. For V, J and clone size, that table is used; D and trimming come from the DNA. Across this sample there are fewer than 250,000 clones, with roughly 92% seen only once. 1% to 1.5% of the sample is in the top ten clones.

From V the trimming removes 4 bases and from J it removes 7 bases, while the gene matches leave 9 bases of the junction unaccounted for. CDR1 and CDR2 are drawn from the germline V gene: SGHRS, YFSETQ. The CDR3 runs 15 residues from the cysteine to the phenylalanine. The only DNA kept is the CDR3, 45 bases in frame from the first base. Points on this clone: It lacks a known antigen. No base quality information exists; no much larger clone differs at one position.

The sequence joins TRBV5-1 to TRBJ2-1; TRBD2 aligns with 9 central bases. The origin of this receptor is an adult in good health. The sequenced sample was peripheral blood, obtained on day 0 of AZD1222 vaccination. The sequenced DNA is TGCGCCAGCAGCCCGGCTCTAGCGGGGCGTAATGAGCAGTTCTTC. The resulting protein is CASSPALAGRNEQFF.